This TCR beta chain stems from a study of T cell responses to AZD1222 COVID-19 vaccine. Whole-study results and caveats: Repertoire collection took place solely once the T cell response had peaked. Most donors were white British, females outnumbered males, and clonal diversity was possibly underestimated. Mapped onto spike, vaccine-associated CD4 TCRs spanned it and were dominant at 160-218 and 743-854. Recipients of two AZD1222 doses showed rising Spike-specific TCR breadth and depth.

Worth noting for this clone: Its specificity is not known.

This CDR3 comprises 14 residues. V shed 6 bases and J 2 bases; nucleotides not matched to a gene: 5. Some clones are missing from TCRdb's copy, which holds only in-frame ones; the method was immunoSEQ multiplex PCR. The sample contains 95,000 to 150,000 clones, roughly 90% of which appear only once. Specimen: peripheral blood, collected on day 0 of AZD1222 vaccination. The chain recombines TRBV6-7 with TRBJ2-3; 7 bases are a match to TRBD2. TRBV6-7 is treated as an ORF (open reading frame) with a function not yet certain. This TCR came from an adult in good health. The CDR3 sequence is CASREGRATDTQYF. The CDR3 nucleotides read TGTGCCAGCAGGGAGGGGAGGGCCACAGATACGCAGTATTTT.